This T cell receptor beta chain was captured in a study of shared clonotypes between healthy human individuals. The wider study: Contributing individuals were a couple of females and a few males aged 18 to 49. The study used three CD4 naive, three CD4 memory, two CD8 naive and one CD8 memory plate per donor. Whole-study findings and limits: Approximately 5.1% was the fraction of naive CD4 clonotypes found shared across a few donors. Investigators expected sequencing depth to affect clonotype sharing among donors.

Positive CCR7 selection of CD45RO-negative cells yielded the naive CD8 cells, and terminally differentiated effector memory CD45RA+ cells were excluded. Profiling relied on immunoSEQ multiplex PCR, and the TCRdb table lists in-frame clones only, not all of them. The table lists around 620,000 clones, around 95% of them singletons. Details on this clone: Its antigen is not known.

The CDR3 covers 14 residues. The germline CDR1 and CDR2 sequences are SGHDT and YYEEEE. Trimming took 1 base from V and 4 from J, leaving 8 bases between them. Material: naive CD8+ T cells sorted from blood. This sequence was found in a woman aged 25 to 39 in good health. The gene calls are TRBV5-6 and TRBJ2-2, with D possibly matching TRBD1 (5 bases). CDR3 bases: TGTGCCAGCAGCTTGTACCAGGGCACCGGGGAGCTGTTTTTT. Its translation: CASSLYQGTGELFF.